This T cell receptor beta chain was profiled in a study of T cells in Graves' hyperthyroidism and ophthalmopathy (dated by TCRdb to between 2018 and 2020). Background on the whole study: Peripheral blood samples were taken at initial diagnosis, before any treatment was given. The paper describes TCR Vbeta CDR3 sequencing of 135 peripheral blood samples, made up of some 42 ophthalmopathy patients, some 76 hyperthyroidism patients and 17 progressor patients. Prospective prediction of ophthalmopathy was tested in an independent validation cohort of some 20 hyperthyroidism patients and 15 to 17 patients who later progressed to ophthalmopathy. To identify TCR V-J signatures that set the groups apart, the researchers used a discovery cohort of 95 to 100 patients, made up of under 45 with Graves' ophthalmopathy and some 55 with stable Graves' hyperthyroidism. In addition, the study compared T-cell repertoires in thyroid tissue and in blood from six Graves' hyperthyroidism patients. After blood sampling, hyperthyroidism patients were treated with methimazole at a starting dose of 30 mg daily, and ophthalmopathy patients were treated with high-dose intravenous methylprednisolone. The 75 to 100 discovery patients were divided at random into training and test sets in a 7:3 ratio. The paper's findings and limits, for the study overall: A 13 V-J signature model separated ophthalmopathy from stable hyperthyroidism, with approximately 87% sensitivity and roughly 84% specificity in cross-validation and 80%/75% in testing. Most expanded thyroid clonotypes (frequency above 0.001) were also detected in blood, a finding suggesting that blood repertoires may reflect thyroid immune responses. In validation, the model predicted progression to ophthalmopathy with approximately 71% sensitivity and over 72% specificity, a median of 6.5 months before onset. Sample size was not statistically predetermined, and blinding of investigators to group allocation was not performed.

TCR beta CDR3 regions were amplified from RNA transcripts. The first round of RT-PCR for the TCR CDR3 was performed with the HTBI primer set and the Qiagen OneStep RT-PCR kit. Libraries were constructed in a second round of multiplex PCR, after which size selection and purification were performed. The libraries were sequenced on an Illumina HiSeq2000 using paired-end 100 bp reads. In the paper's pipeline: SOAPnuke was used to process the raw data, with reads discarded if the reads contained adapters or uncalled bases, had a mean Phred below 15, or lacked an exact constant-primer or identifier match. COPE v1.2.5 was used to merge the high-quality paired reads, and each unique nucleotide sequence was defined as a clonotype. Clonotypes were aligned to IMGT TRBV, TRBD and TRBJ reference segments using MiTCR v1.1. Only V-J combinations with frequency above 0.0001, covering roughly 99% of repertoires, were analysed. A TCS score was defined as the ratio between F50 (clonal expansion) and ExV (chaos), using BLOSUM62-based TCRdist between CDR3 peptides within each V-J. Welch's t-statistics and random forest reduced around 550 V-J features to 10 to 15, which were used in a naive Bayes classifier (R e1071). The Morisita-Horn index was used to measure how similar the thyroid and blood repertoires were. TCRdb reprocessing: public reads trimmed at Q25 with fastp, clones called with MiXCR, in-frame beta chains kept. CDR3 protein sequences are deduplicated, and each keeps its most common genes and DNA. These V and J calls are TCRdb output, not the study's own analysis. Here the sample has 700,000 to 850,000 distinct CDR3 sequences; 35% occur a single time. Of the sample, around a third falls within the top ten clones.

This clonotype was found many times. The antigen this receptor binds is unknown. Qualities for individual bases were not recorded, and no much larger clone is one base off. Sequences SEHNR (CDR1) and FQNEAQ (CDR2) are obtained from the germline V gene (reference sequence). The CDR3 runs 14 residues from the cysteine to the phenylalanine. Left in the record is the CDR3 DNA by itself, 42 bases read in frame from the first base. V drops 2 bases and J drops 2 bases, leaving 7 bases in between. Stable Graves' hyperthyroidism was defined as the absence of progression to ophthalmopathy over 18 months of follow-up. The hyperthyroidism patients were between 18 and 65 years old and newly diagnosed, with a disease duration of less than 2 months. The study excluded patients with uncontrolled infections, other autoimmune diseases, pregnancy or lactation. Diagnoses were based on clinical symptoms, serum thyroxine and TRAb, thyroid ultrasound and orbital computed tomography. PBMCs were isolated from approximately 10 ml of fresh peripheral blood by Ficoll-Paque density gradient centrifugation. Total RNA was extracted using Trizol reagent, and RNA quality was assessed on an Agilent 2100 Bioanalyzer.

Specimen: blood. The receptor was derived from a woman aged 40 to 49 with Graves' hyperthyroidism. The V and J genes are TRBV7-9 and TRBJ1-5, with the D gene not clear enough to name. The CDR3 protein: CASSLFGGNQPQHF. The DNA sequence is as follows: TGTGCCAGCAGCTTATTTGGGGGCAATCAGCCCCAGCATTTT. When the CDR3 is completed using the reference TRBV7-9 and TRBJ1-5 genes on either side, the full variable domain is DTGVSQNPRHKITKRGQNVTFRCDPISEHNRLYWYRQTLGQGPEFLTYFQNEAQLEKSRLLSDRFSAERPKGSFSTLEIQRTEQGDSAMYLCASSLFGGNQPQHFGDGTRLSIL.